The rows below give T cell receptor beta chains drawn from one sample of a study of T-cell memory formation after mild COVID-19. A single record per CDR3 protein comes from TCRdb applying MiXCR to the 5' RACE reads. The sample has fewer than 150,000 distinct CDR3 sequences, about 17% seen once. The sequenced sample was PBMCs or a T cell subset sorted from them (not recorded which). These receptor sequences come from a man aged 18 to 29 who had mild COVID-19 (a few samples of this study predate the infection). Cell type and time point are not known. Each CDR3 is given with its conserved first and last residue. The D gene is left open where the match is weak. Clone size appears in some rows only: once, few, many, or a class for an expanded clone.

J: TRBJ2-3; V: TRBV10-3; size: few; D: .; DNA: TGTGCCATCAGCACGGGACATACGCAGTATTTT; CDR3: CAISTGHTQYF
J: TRBJ2-1; V: TRBV4-1; size: few; D: TRBD1; DNA: TGCGCCAGCAGCCAAGATCTGGACAGGGTCGTGAATGAGCAGTTCTTC; CDR3: CASSQDLDRVVNEQFF
J: TRBJ1-5; V: TRBV11-1; size: .; D: TRBD1; DNA: TGTGCCAGCAGCAGGGACAGGGGAAGCAATCAGCCCCAGCATTTT; CDR3: CASSRDRGSNQPQHF
J: TRBJ2-3; V: TRBV20-1; size: .; D: .; DNA: TGCAGTGCTAGGGAGGGGGGGGCCCCAGATACGCAGTATTTT; CDR3: CSAREGGAPDTQYF
J: TRBJ1-2; V: TRBV12-3/TRBV12-4; size: .; D: TRBD1; DNA: TGTGCCAGCAGACCGGGACAGGGGTTTGATGGCTACACCTTC; CDR3: CASRPGQGFDGYTF
J: TRBJ1-5; V: TRBV9; size: .; D: .; DNA: TGTGCCAGCAGCGTAGATCCAGGACAGCCCCAGCATTTT; CDR3: CASSVDPGQPQHF
J: TRBJ2-3; V: TRBV5-1; size: .; D: TRBD2; DNA: TGCGCCAGCAGCTTGGATTTAGCGGGGGGCCCAGATACGCAGTATTTT; CDR3: CASSLDLAGGPDTQYF
J: TRBJ1-2; V: TRBV12-3/TRBV12-4; size: .; D: .; DNA: TGTGCCAGCAGTGTAGACCGGGGCTATGGCTACACCTTC; CDR3: CASSVDRGYGYTF
J: TRBJ2-2; V: TRBV5-1; size: .; D: .; DNA: TGCGCCAGCAGCCCGACGCCCCCGGGTTCGAACACCGGGGAGCTGTTTTTT; CDR3: CASSPTPPGSNTGELFF
J: TRBJ1-2; V: TRBV7-8; size: few; D: .; DNA: TGTGCCAGCAGCCCCATCGAGGGCTACACCTTC; CDR3: CASSPIEGYTF
J: TRBJ2-2; V: TRBV4-1; size: few; D: TRBD1; DNA: TGCGCCAGCAGCCAAGGGGACAGGGGAAATCCCGGGGAGCTGTTTTTT; CDR3: CASSQGDRGNPGELFF
J: TRBJ2-3; V: TRBV12-3/TRBV12-4; size: few; D: TRBD2; DNA: TGTGCCAGCAGTTGGAGACTAGCGGGATATGTCACAGATACGCAGTATTTT; CDR3: CASSWRLAGYVTDTQYF
J: TRBJ2-1; V: TRBV5-1; size: few; D: TRBD1; DNA: TGCGCCAGCAGCTTGCGTGTAGGGGGCGGATTGAATGAGCAGTTCTTC; CDR3: CASSLRVGGGLNEQFF
J: TRBJ1-2; V: TRBV7-9; size: .; D: .; DNA: TGTGCCAGCAGCTTAGCCTGGGGGGCAGATGGCTACACCTTC; CDR3: CASSLAWGADGYTF
J: TRBJ2-5; V: TRBV20-1; size: .; D: .; DNA: TGCAGTGCTTTACGGGGGCAAGAGACCCAGTACTTC; CDR3: CSALRGQETQYF
J: TRBJ1-3; V: TRBV7-9; size: .; D: .; DNA: TGTGCCAGCTCACCCCGGGGGGGAAATGGAAACACCATATATTTT; CDR3: CASSPRGGNGNTIYF
J: TRBJ2-5; V: TRBV12-3/TRBV12-4; size: .; D: .; DNA: TGTGCCAGCAGTATGTGGGACATAGAAGAGACCCAGTACTTC; CDR3: CASSMWDIEETQYF
J: TRBJ2-3; V: TRBV5-1; size: .; D: TRBD1; DNA: TGCGCCAGCAGCCCCGGACAGGGGGCAGATACGCAGTATTTT; CDR3: CASSPGQGADTQYF
J: TRBJ2-5; V: TRBV11-2; size: .; D: .; DNA: TGTGCCAGCAGCACTATGGGGGATGCCCAAGAGACCCAGTACTTC; CDR3: CASSTMGDAQETQYF
J: TRBJ2-7; V: TRBV25-1; size: .; D: TRBD1; DNA: TGTGCCAGCAGTGAATTCCCGGACAGGGACGAGCAGTACTTC; CDR3: CASSEFPDRDEQYF